This T cell receptor (beta chain) was captured in a study of cytomegalovirus exposure and HLA in healthy donors. Looking at the study overall: As an earlier analysis found, about 179 million T cells yielded 95 million to 130 million unique TCR beta sequences. Study findings and constraints: Later analysis associated a missense DCLRE1C variant with TCR beta V- and J-gene trimming.

The donors were healthy bone marrow donors. Concerning this clone: No antigen is known for it.

CDR1 is SGHRS and CDR2 is YFSETQ in the germline V gene. This CDR3 has 16 amino acids. V shed 4 bases, J shed 4 bases, and the junction held 8 bases outside the gene matches. Primers included in the PCR were 60 Vbeta and 13 Jbeta primers. Sequencing was performed with immunoSEQ multiplex PCR; in TCRdb, only in-frame clones are kept and a portion is missing. The table records 130,000 to 150,000 clones, around three quarters of them present only once. The specimen was PBMCs. This TCR was recovered from a man aged 35 to 55 in good health and CMV-seropositive. The V and J genes are TRBV5-1 and TRBJ1-5, with 10 bases identical to TRBD1. The CDR3 nucleotides are TGCGCCAGCAGCCCCGGGACAGGGGAAAATAATCAGCCCCAGCATTTT. It is translated as CASSPGTGENNQPQHF.